Each of the 29 T cell receptor beta chains below was sequenced from the same sample in a study of cytomegalovirus exposure and HLA in healthy donors. Vbeta (60) and Jbeta (13) primers were used in the PCR. The method was immunoSEQ multiplex PCR; TCRdb's version includes in-frame clones alone and lacks a portion of them. The table shows about 110,000 clones, with 73% occurring only once. The material sequenced was PBMCs. Every receptor here comes from a man aged 40-55 years in good health and CMV-seronegative.

The V gene is TRBV5-6, the J gene TRBJ2-1; no reliable D call. CDR1 is SGHDT, CDR2 YYEEEE, per germline. The CDR3 consists of 12 residues. Trimming removed 2 bases at V and 12 bases at J, with 12 bases between. The CDR3 region is CASSFVFSSQFF. Here the CDR3 DNA reads TGTGCCAGCAGCTTCGTCTTTAGTTCGCAGTTCTTC.

The chain links TRBV6-6 to TRBJ2-7; 7 positions agree with TRBD1. V was pared by 6 bases and J by 3 bases, with 11 bases of the junction left unmatched. CDR1 is MNHNY, CDR2 SVGAGI, per germline (reference sequence). The CDR3 covers 15 residues. The CDR3 spells CASRDPGQTFYEQYF. The CDR3 DNA reads TGTGCCAGCAGGGATCCGGGACAGACCTTCTACGAGCAGTACTTC.

The rearrangement uses TRBV19 and TRBJ2-1, with D possibly being TRBD2 (6 bases). The CDR3 totals 15 residues. V was shortened by 3 bases and J by 5 bases, with 14 bases between the two germline ends. The germline V gene encodes CDR1 LNHDA and CDR2 SQIVND (reference sequence). The CDR3 DNA sequence: TGTGCCAGTAGTATCTCTGTCGGGGGAAACAATGAGCAGTTCTTC. Its protein product is CASSISVGGNNEQFF.

This clone was counted only a few times. The chain's CDR3 is CASSQDPSSSVWFF. The DNA of the CDR3 is TGCGCCAGCAGCCAAGATCCTTCTAGCTCCGTCTGGTTCTTC. The chain couples TRBV4-3 to TRBJ2-1, with a tentative D call TRBD2 (5 bases). Germline V gives CDR1 LGHNA, CDR2 YSLEER. There are 14 residues in the CDR3. Trimming pared 0 bases from V and 15 bases from J, leaving 18 bases between.

This chain connects TRBV30 to TRBJ1-6; D is uncertain. Germline-derived CDR1 and CDR2 are GTSNPN and SVGIG (reference sequence). The CDR3 runs 13 residues. The CDR3 nucleotides read TGTGTAGGGAGGTACCGGAATAATTCACCCCTCCACTTT. Protein sequence: CVGRYRNNSPLHF.

This rearrangement joins TRBV6-6 to TRBJ1-1, with D unresolved. Germline values: CDR1 MNHNY, CDR2 SVGAGI (reference sequence). CDR3 length: 12 residues. Trimming left V 5 bases short and J 4 bases short, with 8 bases between. In DNA form, the CDR3 reads TGTGCCAGCAGTCCCCCTCGCACTGAAGCTTTCTTT. It codes for CASSPPRTEAFF.

The V and J genes are TRBV5-1 and TRBJ2-2; the D is unclear. Germline V gene sequence: CDR1 SGHRS, CDR2 YFSETQ. The CDR3 extends over 14 amino acids. Deletions cut 4 bases from V and 2 bases from J, with 9 bases between. The DNA of the CDR3 is TGCGCCAGCAGCAATCCAACTAACACCGGGGAGCTGTTTTTT. It specifies CASSNPTNTGELFF.

V and J are TRBV19 and TRBJ1-6; TRBD1 matches at 10 bases. CDR1 is LNHDA and CDR2 is SQIVND in the germline V gene (reference sequence). V lost 5 bases, J lost 7 bases, and 5 bases stayed unmatched. The CDR3 extends over 15 amino acids. CDR3 nucleotides: TGTGCCAGTAGTGGGACAGGGGCGGCCAATTCACCCCTCCACTTT. Its protein is CASSGTGAANSPLHF. Complete variable domain (other parts from reference TRBV19 and TRBJ1-6): DGGITQSPKYLFRKEGQNVTLSCEQNLNHDAMYWYRQDPGQGLRLIYYSQIVNDFQKGDIAEGYSVSREKKESFPLTVTSAQKNPTAFYLCASSGTGAANSPLHFGNGTRLTVT.

V gene TRBV5-1 combines with J gene TRBJ2-6; TRBD2 might be the D (5 bases). This CDR3 spans 17 amino acids. V was cut by 0 bases and J by 2 bases, with 12 bases left in between. Germline CDR1 reads SGHRS; CDR2 reads YFSETQ. The CDR3 is CASSLEAGRTGANVLTF. CDR3 DNA: TGCGCCAGCAGCTTGGAGGCGGGTAGGACTGGGGCCAACGTCCTGACTTTC.

This rearrangement joins TRBV5-1 to TRBJ1-3; weak D call: TRBD1 (6 bases). Trimming removed 0 bases at V and 3 bases at J, with 10 bases between. CDR1 and CDR2 from the germline V gene are SGHRS and YFSETQ. This CDR3 is built from 15 residues. The CDR3 reads CASSLGQELGNTIYF. The CDR3 DNA follows: TGCGCCAGCAGCTTGGGACAGGAACTTGGAAACACCATATATTTT.

This clone was observed a handful of times. The CDR3 protein is CASSVATLAGGYNEQFF. For the CDR3, the DNA is TGTGCCAGCAGCGTAGCCACACTAGCGGGGGGGTACAATGAGCAGTTCTTC. This sequence joins TRBV9 and TRBJ2-1; 13 bases are a match to TRBD2. CDR1 SGDLS and CDR2 YYNGEE come from the germline V gene. CDR3 length: 17 amino acids. The junction had 4 bases not matched to a gene; V was cut back by 0 bases and J by 4 bases.

The chain couples TRBV5-1 to TRBJ2-1; 16 bases line up with TRBD2. After removal of 4 bases from V and 8 bases from J, the junction contained 6 bases not matched to a gene. Germline V CDR1 and CDR2: SGHRS, YFSETQ. The CDR3 loop spans 16 amino acids. CDR3 amino acids: CASSTGTSGGADEQFF. The CDR3, as DNA: TGCGCCAGCAGCACAGGGACTAGCGGGGGGGCCGATGAGCAGTTCTTC.

The chain joins TRBV28 to TRBJ2-3; 12 nucleotides match TRBD2. CDR3 size: 15 residues. The V gene's germline CDR1 is MDHEN and CDR2 SYDVKM. V lost 5 bases to trimming and J lost 3 bases; unmatched junction nucleotides: 3. In nucleotides, the CDR3 is TGTGCCAGCAGTCATCTAGCGGGGGGGACAGATACGCAGTATTTT. Amino acids: CASSHLAGGTDTQYF. Filled out from reference TRBV28 and TRBJ2-3, the complete variable domain reads DVKVTQSSRYLVKRTGEKVFLECVQDMDHENMFWYRQDPGLGLRLIYFSYDVKMKEKGDIPEGYSVSREKKERFSLILESASTNQTSMYLCASSHLAGGTDTQYFGPGTRLTVL.

As for this clone: The same CDR3 also results from other DNA sequences found in this sample. The gene calls are TRBV7-9 and TRBJ2-2, with 14 bases fitting TRBD2. The germline CDR1 and CDR2 sequences are SEHNR and FQNEAQ (reference sequence). The CDR3 loop spans 16 amino acids. V lost 8 bases, J lost 0 bases, and 2 bases stayed unmatched. CDR3 sequence: CASRGLAGANTGELFF. The CDR3 nucleotides are TGTGCCAGCCGGGGACTAGCGGGGGCGAACACCGGGGAGCTGTTTTTT. The whole variable domain, filled in from reference TRBV7-9 and TRBJ2-2, reads DTGVSQNPRHKITKRGQNVTFRCDPISEHNRLYWYRQTLGQGPEFLTYFQNEAQLEKSRLLSDRFSAERPKGSFSTLEIQRTEQGDSAMYLCASRGLAGANTGELFFGEGSRLTVL.

The chain joins TRBV11-2 to TRBJ1-6, with TRBD1 identical over 7 bases. After removal of 3 bases from V and 8 bases from J, the junction contained 4 bases not matched to a gene. From germline, CDR1 is SGHAT and CDR2 FQNNGV. The CDR3 covers 14 residues. The DNA of the CDR3 is TGTGCCAGCAGCTTCGGGACAGCCGATTCACCCCTCCACTTT. Translated: CASSFGTADSPLHF.

Only a few counts were recorded for this clone. This chain connects TRBV27 to TRBJ1-4; no reliable D call. This CDR3 has 14 residues. V gave up 6 bases and J gave up 3 bases, with 11 bases separating them. Germline CDR1 MNHEY, CDR2 SMNVEV (reference sequence). CDR3 sequence: CASRREHSNEKLFF. In DNA form, the CDR3 reads TGTGCCAGCAGGCGGGAACACTCTAATGAAAAACTGTTTTTT.

The chain links TRBV5-1 to TRBJ1-5, with D hard to call. V lost 0 bases and J 6 bases, leaving 10 bases between the germline ends. Germline values: CDR1 SGHRS, CDR2 YFSETQ. The CDR3 is made up of 14 amino acids. The DNA of the CDR3 is TGCGCCAGCAGCTTGGGGGGTCTAGCTCAGCCCCAGCATTTT. It specifies CASSLGGLAQPQHF.

This chain joins TRBV6-1 and TRBJ2-7; weak D call: TRBD1 (8 bases). V was shortened by 7 bases and J by 7 bases, with 20 bases between the two germline ends. Per the germline V gene, CDR1 is MNHNS and CDR2 is SASEGT. This CDR3 is built from 14 residues. CDR3 sequence (DNA): TGTGCCAGCACCCTAAACAGGGGGAGGGGTGAGCAGTACTTC. It encodes CASTLNRGRGEQYF.

This clone occurred once. CDR3 protein: CASSQGSAGGVGGYTF. The CDR3 region has the DNA TGTGCCAGCAGCCAAGGGTCGGCAGGGGGCGTGGGAGGCTACACCTTC. This rearrangement joins TRBV27 to TRBJ1-2; 8 bases agree with TRBD1. The CDR3 runs to 16 residues. CDR1 is MNHEY and CDR2 is SMNVEV in the germline V gene (reference sequence). The V gene end was trimmed by 6 bases and the J gene end by 8 bases; junction bases not matched to a gene: 17.

The chain has TRBV28 and TRBJ2-7, with TRBD2 identical over 14 bases. The CDR3 length is 16 residues. The germline V gene has CDR1 MDHEN and CDR2 SYDVKM. V trimming: 3 bases; J trimming: 3 bases; junction bases outside the gene matches: 4. DNA for the CDR3: TGTGCCAGCAGTTTGGGACTAGCGGGGGAGCACTACGAGCAGTACTTC. Translation: CASSLGLAGEHYEQYF.

The V and J genes are TRBV6-5 and TRBJ1-1; 8 positions agree with TRBD1. V gave up 4 bases and J gave up 4 bases; unmatched junction bases: 8. The CDR3 is 15 amino acids. Germline lookup yields CDR1 MNHEY and CDR2 SVGAGI. CDR3 DNA sequence: TGTGCCAGCAGTTTCACCTTTACAGGGGGCACTGAAGCTTTCTTT. It translates to CASSFTFTGGTEAFF.

This chain uses TRBV28 with TRBJ1-1, with no clear D. The CDR3 extends over 16 amino acids. V was trimmed by 5 bases and J by 1 base, leaving 17 bases between them. Germline V lookup: CDR1 MDHEN, CDR2 SYDVKM. DNA for the CDR3: TGTGCCAGCAGTCGCCGCGGTCCCGGTCCGAACACTGAAGCTTTCTTT. Amino acids: CASSRRGPGPNTEAFF.

The chain carries TRBV19 and TRBJ2-7, with 7 bases aligning to TRBD1. Germline V lookup: CDR1 LNHDA, CDR2 SQIVND (reference sequence). CDR3 length equals 15 residues. Trimming cost V 1 base and J 2 bases; bases outside gene matches: 5. The CDR3 coding sequence is TGTGCCAGTAGTATAGTACCGGGACAGCCCTACGAGCAGTACTTC. Protein product: CASSIVPGQPYEQYF.

This clone was found a few times. V usage is TRBV25-1 and J usage is TRBJ1-1; the D is unclear. CDR1 is MGHDK, CDR2 SYGVNS, per germline. The CDR3 loop spans 13 amino acids. Trimming took 3 bases from V and 4 from J, leaving 9 bases between them. This CDR3 reads CASSDPGATEAFF. For the CDR3, the DNA is TGTGCCAGCAGTGATCCGGGAGCCACTGAAGCTTTCTTT. Together with reference TRBV25-1 and TRBJ1-1, the CDR3 gives the full variable domain: EADIYQTPRYLVIGTGKKITLECSQTMGHDKMYWYQQDPGMELHLIHYSYGVNSTEKGDLSSESTVSRIRTEHFPLTLESARPSHTSQYLCASSDPGATEAFFGQGTRLTVV.

This chain joins TRBV5-1 and TRBJ2-7; D gene uncertain. This CDR3 is 13 amino acids long. Trimming removed 2 bases from V and 1 base from J, with 7 bases in between. Germline lookup yields CDR1 SGHRS and CDR2 YFSETQ. CDR3 sequence: CASSFTVSYEQYF. As DNA, the CDR3 is TGCGCCAGCAGCTTTACAGTATCCTACGAGCAGTACTTC.

This chain connects TRBV27 to TRBJ2-1; 10 positions match TRBD2. Unmatched junction bases numbered 16, after V lost 5 bases and J lost 6 bases. CDR1 is MNHEY, CDR2 SMNVEV, per germline (reference sequence). This CDR3 is built from 18 residues. CDR3 bases: TGTGCCAGCAGTCCCGACCTATCTAGCGGGGGACACTTCAATGAGCAGTTCTTC. The encoded protein is CASSPDLSSGGHFNEQFF.

The gene calls are TRBV2 and TRBJ2-7; D is uncertain. The V gene's germline CDR1 is SNHLY and CDR2 FYNNEI. The germline V and J ends were trimmed by 4 bases and 3 bases, with 7 bases remaining between them. This CDR3 comprises 12 residues. The DNA for the CDR3 is TGTGCCAGCAGTGTTTCGGGCTACGAGCAGTACTTC. It encodes CASSVSGYEQYF.

This rearrangement joins TRBV5-4 to TRBJ2-5; 7 positions match TRBD1. The CDR3 length is 13 residues. Germline V gene sequence: CDR1 SGHNT, CDR2 YYREEE (reference sequence). J was trimmed by 5 bases and V by 6 bases; bases with no gene match: 7. This chain's CDR3 is CASIDRAGETQYF. The CDR3 nucleotides read TGTGCCAGCATTGACAGGGCGGGTGAGACCCAGTACTTC.

The J gene is TRBJ2-7, the V gene TRBV7-9, with 8 positions matching TRBD1. The CDR3 covers 14 residues. V dropped 5 bases and J dropped 4; count of bases not matched to a gene: 7. Germline V gene data show CDR1 as SEHNR and CDR2 as FQNEAQ (reference sequence). CDR3 protein: CASSPGQEVYEQYF. The CDR3 DNA is TGTGCCAGCAGCCCGGGACAGGAGGTTTACGAGCAGTACTTC.